The rows below give T cell receptor beta chains drawn from one sample of a study of CD8+ T cells in alopecia areata. TCRdb's table, derived via immunoSEQ multiplex PCR, lists solely in-frame clones and lacks some. The sample has 110,000 or so clones; less than 60% are singletons. Material: CD4+ T cells sorted from blood, obtained at week 24, from a patient treated with tofacitinib. The receptors come from a human donor with alopecia areata. The CDR3 runs from the conserved cysteine through the conserved F or W. D genes are given only for firm matches. Size is stated for part of the rows, as once, few or many counts, or as a class when the clone is expanded.

D gene: NA
J gene: TRBJ2-6
clone size: NA
V gene: TRBV18
CDR3 DNA: TGTGCCAGCCACGGGGAGTCTGGGGCCAACGTCCTGACTTTC
CDR3 protein: CASHGESGANVLTF

D gene: NA
J gene: TRBJ2-1
clone size: NA
V gene: TRBV7-2
CDR3 DNA: TGTGCCAGCAGCTCGGACAATGAGCAGTTCTTC
CDR3 protein: CASSSDNEQFF

D gene: NA
J gene: TRBJ2-1
clone size: NA
V gene: TRBV29-1
CDR3 DNA: TGCAGCGTTGATGTGTTACACAGCTACAATGAGCAGTTCTTC
CDR3 protein: CSVDVLHSYNEQFF

D gene: NA
J gene: TRBJ2-7
clone size: few
V gene: TRBV5-1
CDR3 DNA: TGCGCCAGCAGCTTACAGGGATTCTACGAGCAGTACTTC
CDR3 protein: CASSLQGFYEQYF

D gene: NA
J gene: TRBJ1-1
clone size: few
V gene: TRBV10-1
CDR3 DNA: TGCGCCAGCAGTTCATTCACTGAAGCTTTCTTT
CDR3 protein: CASSSFTEAFF

D gene: NA
J gene: TRBJ1-4
clone size: NA
V gene: TRBV10-3
CDR3 DNA: TGTGCCATCAGTGTCTCGGCAACTAATGAAAAACTGTTTTTT
CDR3 protein: CAISVSATNEKLFF

D gene: NA
J gene: TRBJ2-3
clone size: NA
V gene: TRBV30
CDR3 DNA: TGTGCCTGGATGAGGAGTCGGGCCTCAGATACGCAGTATTTT
CDR3 protein: CAWMRSRASDTQYF

D gene: NA
J gene: TRBJ2-7
clone size: NA
V gene: TRBV7-2
CDR3 DNA: TGTGCCAGCAGCTTAGGAGGGACCGCTACCTACGAGCAGTACTTC
CDR3 protein: CASSLGGTATYEQYF

D gene: NA
J gene: TRBJ1-1
clone size: NA
V gene: TRBV29-1
CDR3 DNA: TGCAGCGTTGGAGACACTGAAGCTTTCTTT
CDR3 protein: CSVGDTEAFF

D gene: NA
J gene: TRBJ2-7
clone size: NA
V gene: TRBV19
CDR3 DNA: TGTGCCAGTAGTATAGACACCTTACAGGGCGAGCAGTACTTC
CDR3 protein: CASSIDTLQGEQYF

D gene: NA
J gene: TRBJ2-5
clone size: once
V gene: TRBV20-1
CDR3 DNA: TGCAGTGCCATCCAGGGAGAGACCCAGTACTTC
CDR3 protein: CSAIQGETQYF

D gene: TRBD2
J gene: TRBJ2-5
clone size: NA
V gene: TRBV27
CDR3 DNA: TGTGCCAGCAGTCCAGGACTAGCGGGGGTTTCCATCCTGGCCCAGTACTTC
CDR3 protein: CASSPGLAGVSILAQYF

D gene: TRBD2
J gene: TRBJ2-3
clone size: few
V gene: TRBV7-2
CDR3 DNA: TGTGCCAGCAGCTCCCGCGCTAGCGGGGCACGCACAGATACGCAGTATTTT
CDR3 protein: CASSSRASGARTDTQYF

D gene: NA
J gene: TRBJ1-5
clone size: NA
V gene: TRBV6-5
CDR3 DNA: TGTGCCAGCAGTCAGGGTACGGGGGCATATCAGCCCCAGCATTTT
CDR3 protein: CASSQGTGAYQPQHF

D gene: NA
J gene: TRBJ2-5
clone size: few
V gene: TRBV11-3
CDR3 DNA: TGTGCCAGCAGCAATAAGGACTGGTATCGGCAAGAGACCCAGTACTTC
CDR3 protein: CASSNKDWYRQETQYF

D gene: NA
J gene: TRBJ1-1
clone size: few
V gene: TRBV14
CDR3 DNA: TGTGCCAGCAGCGCTTCACCAGGGCTGAACACTGAAGCTTTCTTT
CDR3 protein: CASSASPGLNTEAFF

D gene: NA
J gene: TRBJ1-6
clone size: few
V gene: TRBV7-9
CDR3 DNA: TGTGCCAGCAGCGCCCTCACGGGAGGACCCCTCCACTTT
CDR3 protein: CASSALTGGPLHF

D gene: NA
J gene: TRBJ1-1
clone size: few
V gene: TRBV5-4
CDR3 DNA: TGTGCCAGCAGTATGAACACTGAAGCTTTCTTT
CDR3 protein: CASSMNTEAFF